The 27 T cell receptor beta chains below were found in one sample sequenced in a study of cytomegalovirus exposure and HLA in healthy donors. PCR used 60 Vbeta primers and 13 Jbeta primers. The method was immunoSEQ multiplex PCR; TCRdb's version includes in-frame clones alone and lacks a portion of them. The sample lists some 140,000 clones, around 82% occurring once. The source material was PBMCs. These receptors all stem from a woman aged 40 to 55 in good health and CMV-seropositive.

This clone showed up just once. V gene TRBV28 combines with J gene TRBJ1-1; D is unclear. The CDR3 runs to 12 residues. V lost 5 bases and J 8 bases, leaving 12 bases between the germline ends. Germline values: CDR1 MDHEN, CDR2 SYDVKM. This chain's CDR3 is CASSPAYREAFF. The CDR3 nucleotides read TGTGCCAGCAGTCCTGCCTACCGAGAAGCTTTCTTT.

The rearrangement links TRBV19 to TRBJ2-1; D is unclear. The CDR3 runs 18 residues. Trimming stripped 2 bases from V and 0 bases from J, with 17 bases between. CDR1 and CDR2 from the germline V gene are LNHDA and SQIVND (reference sequence). CDR3 sequence (DNA): TGTGCCAGTAGTATAAGAGGAGATTTGAGCTTCTCCTACAATGAGCAGTTCTTC. This translates into CASSIRGDLSFSYNEQFF.

The chain has TRBV27 and TRBJ1-1, with D unclear. The CDR3 runs 14 residues. The germline CDR1 and CDR2 sequences are MNHEY and SMNVEV (reference sequence). V gave up 0 bases and J gave up 6 bases, with 11 bases separating them. CDR3 nucleotide sequence: TGTGCCAGCAGTTTATCCTCCACTTGGTCTGAAGCTTTCTTT. Its protein product is CASSLSSTWSEAFF.

The rearrangement uses TRBV5-1 and TRBJ2-3, with 7 bases fitting TRBD1. Unmatched junction bases numbered 7, after V lost 4 bases and J lost 5 bases. This CDR3 has 14 residues. CDR1 is SGHRS and CDR2 is YFSETQ in the germline V gene. The CDR3 reads CASSEGAGRDTQYF. The CDR3 nucleotides are TGCGCCAGCAGCGAGGGGGCAGGACGAGATACGCAGTATTTT.

CDR3: CASKLAGTETYEQYF. CDR3 coding DNA: TGTGCCAGCAAACTAGCCGGGACAGAGACCTACGAGCAGTACTTC. The V gene is TRBV6-1, the J gene TRBJ2-7; maybe TRBD1 (7 bases). Germline-derived CDR1 and CDR2 are MNHNS and SASEGT. There are 15 residues in the CDR3. V dropped 7 bases and J dropped 2 bases, with 18 bases sitting between them.

This sequence joins TRBV27 and TRBJ2-3, with a weak D call TRBD1 (6 bases). The CDR3 has 13 residues. Trimming removed 6 bases from V and 3 bases from J, with 10 bases in between. In germline, CDR1 is MNHEY, CDR2 SMNVEV (reference sequence). The CDR3 region is CASRTGQTDTQYF. The CDR3 nucleotides are TGTGCCAGCAGGACGGGACAAACAGATACGCAGTATTTT.

Only one count was recorded for this clone. The chain recombines TRBV5-1 with TRBJ2-7, with 10 bases matching TRBD2. This CDR3 region has 14 residues. CDR1 is SGHRS, CDR2 YFSETQ, per germline. V lost 4 bases, J lost 7 bases, and 8 bases stayed unmatched. For the CDR3, the DNA is TGCGCCAGCAGCCTAGCGGGAGCATTAGGGGAGCAGTACTTC. The encoded protein is CASSLAGALGEQYF.

This chain connects TRBV5-1 to TRBJ1-1; D call uncertain. V lost 3 bases, J lost 1 base, and 7 bases lay in between. The CDR3 has 13 residues. Germline loops: CDR1 SGHRS, CDR2 YFSETQ. The CDR3 here is CASSYGANTEAFF. CDR3 in DNA: TGCGCCAGCAGCTACGGAGCGAACACTGAAGCTTTCTTT. The complete variable domain, with remaining parts taken from reference TRBV5-1 and TRBJ1-1, reads KAGVTQTPRYLIKTRGQQVTLSCSPISGHRSVSWYQQTPGQGLQFLFEYFSETQRNKGNFPGRFSGRQFSNSRSEMNVSTLELGDSALYLCASSYGANTEAFFGQGTRLTVV.

The rearrangement links TRBV6-1 to TRBJ2-7; a weak D match, TRBD1 (5 bases). CDR1 MNHNS and CDR2 SASEGT come from the germline V gene. V was shortened by 7 bases and J by 2 bases, with 9 bases between the two germline ends. The CDR3 loop spans 12 amino acids. CDR3 sequence reads: CASKGVAYEQYF. CDR3 in DNA: TGTGCCAGCAAAGGGGTAGCCTACGAGCAGTACTTC.

This chain connects TRBV2 to TRBJ1-2, with 7 bases aligning to TRBD1. From germline, CDR1 is SNHLY and CDR2 FYNNEI. V was clipped by 4 bases and J by 6 bases; unmatched bases: 5. The CDR3 totals 13 residues. CDR3 sequence: CASSGVGGHGYTF. The DNA of the CDR3 is TGTGCCAGCAGTGGGGTAGGGGGCCATGGCTACACCTTC.

This sequence joins TRBV5-4 and TRBJ2-1; no reliable D call. The germline gives CDR1 SGHNT, CDR2 YYREEE (reference sequence). This CDR3 is built from 15 residues. V lost 0 bases and J lost 0, with 7 bases in between. CDR3 region: CASSLDRSSYNEQFF. The CDR3 nucleotides are TGTGCCAGCAGCTTGGACAGAAGCTCCTACAATGAGCAGTTCTTC.

The chain couples TRBV5-1 to TRBJ2-3, with 16 bases fitting TRBD2. Looked up from germline, CDR1 is SGHRS and CDR2 is YFSETQ. CDR3 length: 18 amino acids. Trimming cost V 3 bases and J 4 bases; bases outside gene matches: 8. CDR3 DNA: TGCGCCAGCAGCTCGGGACTAGCGGGAGGGCCGAGGGCAGATACGCAGTATTTT. Translating gives CASSSGLAGGPRADTQYF. The full variable domain, in which reference TRBV5-1 and TRBJ2-3 provide the parts outside the CDR3, is KAGVTQTPRYLIKTRGQQVTLSCSPISGHRSVSWYQQTPGQGLQFLFEYFSETQRNKGNFPGRFSGRQFSNSRSEMNVSTLELGDSALYLCASSSGLAGGPRADTQYFGPGTRLTVL.

The chain recombines TRBV5-1 with TRBJ2-5, with 11 bases that match TRBD2. Germline V gene data show CDR1 as SGHRS and CDR2 as YFSETQ. With 4 bases clipped from V and 6 bases from J, the junction kept 5 bases outside the gene matches. The CDR3 consists of 14 residues. The CDR3 DNA is TGCGCCAGCAGCCAACTAGCGGGAGAAAAGACCCAGTACTTC. Its protein product is CASSQLAGEKTQYF.

This clone was counted between two and nine times. The chain joins TRBV4-1 to TRBJ2-3, with D unclear. Trimming stripped 2 bases from V and 1 base from J, with 7 bases between. Germline CDR1 and CDR2: MGHRA and YSYEKL. The CDR3 has 14 amino acids. CDR3 coding DNA: TGCGCCAGCAGCCAACAGGATGGCACAGATACGCAGTATTTT. Protein product: CASSQQDGTDTQYF.

The sample holds one count of this clone. This chain connects TRBV11-2 to TRBJ2-3; tentatively, D is TRBD2 (6 bases). The CDR3 consists of 17 residues. V lost 1 base and J lost 0, with 14 bases in between. Germline assignment: CDR1 SGHAT and CDR2 FQNNGV. CDR3 region: CASSLGIWGTSTDTQYF. The CDR3 nucleotides read TGTGCCAGCAGCTTAGGGATTTGGGGGACTAGCACAGATACGCAGTATTTT. The whole variable domain, remainder taken from reference TRBV11-2 and TRBJ2-3, is EAGVAQSPRYKIIEKRQSVAFWCNPISGHATLYWYQQILGQGPKLLIQFQNNGVVDDSQLPKDRFSAERLKGVDSTLKIQPAKLEDSAVYLCASSLGIWGTSTDTQYFGPGTRLTVL.

The J gene is TRBJ1-2, the V gene TRBV28, with 8 nucleotides matching TRBD1. This CDR3 region has 14 residues. The V and J ends lost 10 bases and 1 base, in that order; junction bases with no gene match: 8. Per the germline V gene, CDR1 is MDHEN and CDR2 is SYDVKM. Written as DNA, the CDR3 is TGTGCCACCTTCGTGGACAGGGATAACTATGGCTACACCTTC. Its translation is CATFVDRDNYGYTF.

V is TRBV29-1 and J is TRBJ1-2; D unresolved. Germline V CDR1 and CDR2: SQVTM, ANQGSEA. The V end lost 3 bases, the J end lost 5 bases, and 10 bases lay between the germline ends. The CDR3 spans 12 residues. The CDR3 region has the DNA TGCAGCGTTGAGGTAGTTAAGTATGGCTACACCTTC. The encoded protein is CSVEVVKYGYTF.

The chain employs TRBV28 and TRBJ2-7; 9 positions agree with TRBD2. Germline assignment: CDR1 MDHEN and CDR2 SYDVKM. The CDR3 runs 15 residues. V gave up 6 bases and J gave up 5 bases; unmatched junction bases: 11. The CDR3, as DNA: TGTGCCAGCAGCGTGGCGGGAGGGGCGGGCAACGAGCAGTACTTC. This sequence encodes CASSVAGGAGNEQYF.

The chain has TRBV11-3 and TRBJ2-1; the D is unclear. The V gene's germline CDR1 is SGHNT and CDR2 YENEEA. V lost 5 bases and J lost 5, with 16 bases in between. The length of the CDR3 is 15 residues. Written as DNA, the CDR3 is TGTGCCAGCAGCGCGAGAGTGGTCTTGGACAATGAGCAGTTCTTC. This encodes CASSARVVLDNEQFF.

A few counts support this clone. V usage is TRBV28 and J usage is TRBJ2-7, with 9 bases that match TRBD1. CDR3 length: 14 residues. CDR1 is MDHEN and CDR2 is SYDVKM in the germline V gene. Losses at the gene ends were 6 bases for V and 3 bases for J; bases not matched to a gene: 6. CDR3: CASRPPGQGYEQYF. CDR3 coding DNA: TGTGCCAGCAGGCCACCGGGACAGGGCTACGAGCAGTACTTC.

This rearrangement joins TRBV7-2 to TRBJ2-1; 7 nucleotides align to TRBD2. V trimming: 2 bases; J trimming: 2 bases; junction bases outside the gene matches: 12. Germline CDR1 SGHTA, CDR2 FQGNSA. The CDR3 extends over 18 amino acids. The CDR3 sequence is CASSLSDTRGRAYNEQFF. CDR3 DNA sequence: TGTGCCAGCAGCTTATCTGATACGCGAGGGAGGGCCTACAATGAGCAGTTCTTC.

In this sample, this clone turned up once. V usage is TRBV28 and J usage is TRBJ2-3; the D gene is possibly TRBD1 (5 bases). V was shortened by 7 bases and J by 1 base, with 9 bases between the two germline ends. The length of the CDR3 is 13 residues. Germline CDR1 is MDHEN and CDR2 is SYDVKM. The DNA for the CDR3 is TGTGCCAGCACCGTACAGGGCACAGATACGCAGTATTTT. It specifies CASTVQGTDTQYF.

V gene TRBV7-8 combines with J gene TRBJ2-1; D might be TRBD2 (6 bases). The V end was cut by 2 bases, the J end by 5 bases, with 19 bases between. This CDR3 has 17 amino acids. CDR1 SGHVS and CDR2 FQNEAQ come from the germline V gene. The CDR3 DNA reads as TGTGCCAGCAGCTTAACCAAGTCCGGGACTCAAGACAATGAGCAGTTCTTC. Residues: CASSLTKSGTQDNEQFF.

J is TRBJ2-3 and V is TRBV27, with 9 nucleotides matching TRBD1. From germline, CDR1 is MNHEY and CDR2 SMNVEV (reference sequence). This CDR3 comprises 12 residues. V lost 6 bases, J lost 6 bases, and 1 base stayed unmatched. The CDR3, as DNA: TGTGCCAGCAGGACAGGGGGGGATACGCAGTATTTT. This encodes CASRTGGDTQYF.

V is TRBV6-1 and J is TRBJ1-4; D is uncertain. Germline V lookup: CDR1 MNHNS, CDR2 SASEGT. CDR3 size: 15 residues. Trimming removed 5 bases from V and 6 bases from J, with 16 bases in between. Here the CDR3 reads CASSFNPFGDEKLFF. CDR3 sequence (DNA): TGTGCCAGCAGTTTCAACCCCTTCGGGGATGAAAAACTGTTTTTT.

This rearrangement joins TRBV2 to TRBJ2-3, with 9 bases that match TRBD2. CDR1 SNHLY and CDR2 FYNNEI come from the germline V gene. CDR3 size: 15 residues. The V segment lost 6 bases and the J segment 1 base; nucleotides outside the gene matches: 5. CDR3 protein: CASSRTSVRTDTQYF. The CDR3 DNA follows: TGTGCCAGCAGCCGGACTAGCGTTCGCACAGATACGCAGTATTTT.

The CDR3 sequence: CASRKIEIVGGYNEQFF. The DNA for the CDR3 is TGTGCCAGCAGGAAGATAGAAATAGTAGGCGGATACAATGAGCAGTTCTTC. The chain recombines TRBV7-9 with TRBJ2-1; D gene uncertain. CDR1 is SEHNR, CDR2 FQNEAQ, per germline (reference sequence). V lost 6 bases to trimming and J lost 4 bases, with 22 bases between them. The CDR3 runs 17 residues. The variable domain in full, with the rest retrieved from reference TRBV7-9 and TRBJ2-1, is DTGVSQNPRHKITKRGQNVTFRCDPISEHNRLYWYRQTLGQGPEFLTYFQNEAQLEKSRLLSDRFSAERPKGSFSTLEIQRTEQGDSAMYLCASRKIEIVGGYNEQFFGPGTRLTVL.